These 8 T cell receptor beta chains were sequenced from one sample in a study of T cells in Graves' hyperthyroidism and ophthalmopathy (dated by TCRdb to about 2019). The receptor library was made with multiplex PCR. The instrument given in TCRdb is Illumina HiSeq 2000. The TCR beta CDR3 regions were amplified from RNA transcripts. The first round of RT-PCR for the TCR CDR3 was performed with the HTBI primer set and the Qiagen OneStep RT-PCR kit. In-frame beta chains were kept once TCRdb had trimmed the public reads at Q25 with fastp and called clones with MiXCR. All rows with the same CDR3 protein become a single entry with the most common DNA and genes. The sample table records about 290,000 distinct CDR3 sequences; around a sixth of these occur just once. Of the sample, around 34% falls within the top ten clones. Sequencing was performed on blood. These TCRs come from a man aged 25 to 45 with Graves' hyperthyroidism.

This clonotype was recorded at least ten times. The chain's CDR3 is CASSFLGYNEQFF. CDR3 nucleotides: TGTGCCAGCAGTTTTCTAGGGTACAATGAGCAGTTCTTC. This sequence joins TRBV27 and TRBJ2-1; D is undetermined. V dropped 3 bases and J dropped 4 bases, with 7 bases sitting between them. This CDR3 contains 13 residues. From germline, CDR1 is MNHEY and CDR2 SMNVEV (reference sequence).

There are a few counts of this clonotype. The chain recombines TRBV3-1 with TRBJ2-3; D is unresolved. V was trimmed by 0 bases and J by 4 bases, leaving 8 bases between them. The CDR3 is made up of 14 amino acids. Germline CDR1 reads LGHDT; CDR2 reads YNNKEL (reference sequence). CDR3 sequence: CASSQDIEADTQYF. The CDR3 DNA reads TGTGCCAGCAGCCAAGATATCGAGGCAGATACGCAGTATTTT.

V is TRBV27 and J is TRBJ1-1; D unclear. V was cut by 8 bases and J by 6 bases, with 19 bases left in between. Germline lookup yields CDR1 MNHEY and CDR2 SMNVEV (reference sequence). This CDR3 has 14 amino acids. The CDR3 protein is CASGKGVGASEAFF. The CDR3 nucleotides read TGTGCCAGCGGGAAAGGAGTCGGTGCATCTGAAGCTTTCTTT.

This clonotype occurred a few times. This sequence joins TRBV24-1 and TRBJ1-1; D is uncertain. The germline CDR1 and CDR2 sequences are KGHDR and SFDVKD. Trimming cost V 3 bases and J 5 bases, with 15 bases left between them. CDR3 length: 15 residues. The CDR3 here is CATSDRRGGGTEAFF. As DNA, the CDR3 is TGTGCCACCAGTGATCGGCGGGGAGGAGGGACTGAAGCTTTCTTT.

For the CDR3, the DNA is TGCAGCGTTGGAAGAGACTTATCGGCCTATGGCTACACCTTC. Protein product: CSVGRDLSAYGYTF. J is TRBJ1-2 and V is TRBV29-1; D is undetermined. Trimming left V 4 bases short and J 4 bases short, with 16 bases between. The length of the CDR3 is 14 residues. Germline CDR1 reads SQVTM; CDR2 reads ANQGSEA. The whole variable domain, remainder taken from reference TRBV29-1 and TRBJ1-2, is SAVISQKPSRDICQRGTSLTIQCQVDSQVTMMFWYRQQPGQSLTLIATANQGSEATYESGFVIDKFPISRPNLTFSTLTVSNMSPEDSSIYLCSVGRDLSAYGYTFGSGTRLTVV.

The chain carries TRBV7-9 and TRBJ1-5; D gene ambiguous. CDR3 length equals 12 residues. Germline V gene lookup returns CDR1 SEHNR and CDR2 FQNEAQ (reference sequence). The V end was cut by 3 bases, the J end by 7 bases, with 7 bases between. The CDR3 reads CASSFSRQPQHF. The CDR3 DNA sequence: TGTGCCAGCAGCTTTTCTCGGCAGCCCCAGCATTTT. The whole variable domain, remainder taken from reference TRBV7-9 and TRBJ1-5, is DTGVSQNPRHKITKRGQNVTFRCDPISEHNRLYWYRQTLGQGPEFLTYFQNEAQLEKSRLLSDRFSAERPKGSFSTLEIQRTEQGDSAMYLCASSFSRQPQHFGDGTRLSIL.

This clonotype has ten or more counts. The CDR3 reads CASSQELGAVMNTEAFF. In DNA, the CDR3 is TGTGCCAGCAGCCAAGAATTAGGAGCCGTAATGAACACTGAAGCTTTCTTT. The gene calls are TRBV14 and TRBJ1-1, with D unresolved. The CDR3 loop spans 17 amino acids. Trimming took off 0 bases at V and 0 bases at J, with 14 bases between the two ends. Per the germline V gene, CDR1 is SGHDN and CDR2 is FVKESK. Drawing the rest from reference TRBV14 and TRBJ1-1, the complete variable domain is EAGVTQFPSHSVIEKGQTVTLRCDPISGHDNLYWYRRVMGKEIKFLLHFVKESKQDESGMPNNRFLAERTGGTYSTLKVQPAELEDSGVYFCASSQELGAVMNTEAFFGQGTRLTVV.

This chain links TRBV7-3 with TRBJ2-2; no reliable D call. The CDR3 spans 13 residues. Looked up from germline, CDR1 is SGHTA and CDR2 is FQGTGA. Trimming pared 1 base from V and 6 bases from J, leaving 6 bases between. Here the CDR3 reads CASSLKLAGELFF. The CDR3 nucleotides are TGTGCCAGCAGCTTAAAGTTGGCCGGGGAGCTGTTTTTT.